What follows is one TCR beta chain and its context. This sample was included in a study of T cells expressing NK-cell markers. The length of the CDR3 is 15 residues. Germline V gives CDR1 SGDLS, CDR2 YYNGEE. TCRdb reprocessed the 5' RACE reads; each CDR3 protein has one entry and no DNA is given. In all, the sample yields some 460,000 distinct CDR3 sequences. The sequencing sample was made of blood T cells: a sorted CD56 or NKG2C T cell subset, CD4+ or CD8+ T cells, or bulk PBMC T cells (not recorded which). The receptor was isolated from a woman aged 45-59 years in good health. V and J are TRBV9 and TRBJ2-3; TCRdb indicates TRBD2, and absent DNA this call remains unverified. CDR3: CASSPRVRDEDTQYF.